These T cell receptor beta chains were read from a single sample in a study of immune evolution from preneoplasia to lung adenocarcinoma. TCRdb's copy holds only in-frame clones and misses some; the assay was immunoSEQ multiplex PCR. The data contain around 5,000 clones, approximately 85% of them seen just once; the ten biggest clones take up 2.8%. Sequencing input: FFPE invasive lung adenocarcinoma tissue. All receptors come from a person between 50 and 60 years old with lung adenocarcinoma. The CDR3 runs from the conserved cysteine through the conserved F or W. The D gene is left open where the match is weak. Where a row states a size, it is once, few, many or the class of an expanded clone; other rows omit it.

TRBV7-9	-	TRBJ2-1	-	TGTGCCAGCGCCTTATTAGGCTACCGGTCCTACAATGAGCAGTTCTTC	CASALLGYRSYNEQFF
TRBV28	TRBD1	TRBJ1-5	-	TGTGCCAGCAGTTTAGCAGTCAGGGGGCGACATCAGCCCCAGCATTTT	CASSLAVRGRHQPQHF
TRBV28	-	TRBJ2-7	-	TGTGCCAGCAGTTTATCCGGACGGAACTACGAGCAGTACTTC	CASSLSGRNYEQYF
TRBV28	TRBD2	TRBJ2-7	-	TGTGCCAGCAGTCTTAGCGGGTCCTCCTACGAGCAGTACTTC	CASSLSGSSYEQYF
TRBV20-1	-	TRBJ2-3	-	TGCAGTGCCCGGAAGGGGGATACGCAGTATTTT	CSARKGDTQYF
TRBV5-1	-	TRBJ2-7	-	TGCGCCAGCAGCTTGGCGCGTTACAGGATGGGCGAGCAGTACTTC	CASSLARYRMGEQYF
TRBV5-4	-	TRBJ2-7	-	TGTGCCAGCAGCACTAGGACTCCCAGCTTC	CASSTRTPSF
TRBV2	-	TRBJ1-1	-	TGTGCCAGCACCAAGAACACTGAAGCTTTCTTT	CASTKNTEAFF
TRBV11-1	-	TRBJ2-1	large	TGTGCCAGCAGCTTGGGGCTGACTAACTGGCCTAGCTGGGATGAGCAGTTCTTC	CASSLGLTNWPSWDEQFF
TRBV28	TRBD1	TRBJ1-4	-	TGTGCCAGCAGGGGAGGGGGCCCGAATGAAAAACTGTTTTTT	CASRGGGPNEKLFF
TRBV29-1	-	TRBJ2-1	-	TGCAGCGTATACCCGGTTTTCAGTGAGCAGTTCTTC	CSVYPVFSEQFF
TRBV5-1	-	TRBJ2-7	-	TGCGCCAGCAGCTTGGCGTCAGGTTTTTCCTACGAGCAGTACTTC	CASSLASGFSYEQYF
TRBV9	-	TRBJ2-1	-	TGTGCCAGCAGCGTAACAGCAACCTCCTACAATGAGCAGTTCTTC	CASSVTATSYNEQFF
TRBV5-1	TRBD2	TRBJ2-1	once	TGCGCCAGCAGCTTGGTCACGGGAGGTCCTTCCTACAATGAGCAGTTCTTC	CASSLVTGGPSYNEQFF
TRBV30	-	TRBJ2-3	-	TGTGCCTACCTACTCAGGTGGGCCACAGATACGCAGTATTTT	CAYLLRWATDTQYF
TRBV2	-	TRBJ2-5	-	TGTGCCAGCAAGGTTAGCGTTGTGGAGACCCAGTACTTC	CASKVSVVETQYF
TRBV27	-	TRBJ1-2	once	TGTGCCAGCAGCTGGGACACTAACTATGGCTACACCTTC	CASSWDTNYGYTF
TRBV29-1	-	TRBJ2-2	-	TGCAGCGTAAGAAGCACCGGGGAGCTGTTTTTT	CSVRSTGELFF
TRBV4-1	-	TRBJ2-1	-	TGCGCCAGCAGCCAACTCACGACTAGCAATGAGCAGTTCTTC	CASSQLTTSNEQFF
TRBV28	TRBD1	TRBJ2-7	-	TGTGCCAGCAGTCCTGACAGGGGGGGTTACGAGCAGTACTTC	CASSPDRGGYEQYF
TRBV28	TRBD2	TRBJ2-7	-	TGTGCCAGCAGTGGCCAGACTAGCGGGAGTGGAATTACCTACGAGCAGTACTTC	CASSGQTSGSGITYEQYF
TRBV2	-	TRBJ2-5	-	TGTGCCAGCACCTGGGCAGGCCAAGAGACCCAGTACTTC	CASTWAGQETQYF
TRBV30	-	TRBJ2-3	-	TGTGCCTGGAGTGAGAATAGCGATACGCAGTATTTT	CAWSENSDTQYF
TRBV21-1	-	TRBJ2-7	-	TGTGCCAGCAGCAAAGGGGCTTTCAGTGTACCTTCCTCCTACGAGCAGTACTTC	CASSKGAFSVPSSYEQYF
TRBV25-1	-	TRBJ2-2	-	TGTGCCAGCAGTCCTCCGGGACCCCAAAACACCGGGGAGCTGTTTTTT	CASSPPGPQNTGELFF
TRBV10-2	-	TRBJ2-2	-	TGCGCCAGCTTCCACGGGGGCACCGGGGAGCTGTTTTTT	CASFHGGTGELFF
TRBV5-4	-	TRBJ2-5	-	TGTGCCAGCAGCCCTGGAGGGTGGGCATCCCGAGAGACCCAGTACTTC	CASSPGGWASRETQYF
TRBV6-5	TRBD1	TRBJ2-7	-	TGTGCCAGCAGTTATCAGTCCGGGACAGGGGGTAACGAGCAGTACTTC	CASSYQSGTGGNEQYF
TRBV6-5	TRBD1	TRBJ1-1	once	TGTGCCAGCACTAACCCAAGGGGGCTGAACACTGAAGCTTTCTTT	CASTNPRGLNTEAFF
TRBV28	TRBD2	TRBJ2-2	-	TGTGCCAGCAGTTGGACTAGTTGGGCCGGGGAGCTGTTTTTT	CASSWTSWAGELFF
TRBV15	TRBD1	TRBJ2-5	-	TGTGCCACCAGAGTTGGGCAGGGGGCGCGGGAGACCCAGTACTTC	CATRVGQGARETQYF
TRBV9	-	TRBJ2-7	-	TGTGCCAGCAGCGTCGGCGACTCCTACGAGCAGTACTTC	CASSVGDSYEQYF
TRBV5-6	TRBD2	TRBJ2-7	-	TGTGCCAGCTATCGGACTAGCGGGTCAATCTACGAGCAGTACTTC	CASYRTSGSIYEQYF
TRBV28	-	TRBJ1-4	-	TGTGCCAGCAGCCGGAGGGGAGGCACCGTAGGAAAACTGTTTTTT	CASSRRGGTVGKLFF
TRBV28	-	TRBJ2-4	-	TGTGCCAGCAGCCGGACGGCGGAAAACATTCAGTACTTC	CASSRTAENIQYF
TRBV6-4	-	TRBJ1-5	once	TGTGCCAGCAGTGTTGGTAGCAATCAGCCCCAGCATTTT	CASSVGSNQPQHF
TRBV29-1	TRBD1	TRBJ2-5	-	TGCAGCGTTGAAAGGGGACAGGGGGACACTCAAGAGACCCAGTACTTC	CSVERGQGDTQETQYF
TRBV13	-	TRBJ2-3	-	TGTGCCAGCAGGATGACGAGCACAGATACGCAGTATTTT	CASRMTSTDTQYF
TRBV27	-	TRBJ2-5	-	TGTGCCAGCAGCCCTCGGGGCGTTGGGACCCAGTACTTC	CASSPRGVGTQYF
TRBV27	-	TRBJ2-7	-	TGTGCCAGCAGGGACGGGTCCTCCTACGAGCAGTACTTC	CASRDGSSYEQYF
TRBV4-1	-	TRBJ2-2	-	TGCGCCAGCAGCCCCGCTCGTGGAAGGGGGAACACCGGGGAGCTGTTTTTT	CASSPARGRGNTGELFF
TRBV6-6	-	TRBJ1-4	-	TGTGCCAGCAGTTACTTGGCGGTTGTTACTAATGAAAAACTGTTTTTT	CASSYLAVVTNEKLFF